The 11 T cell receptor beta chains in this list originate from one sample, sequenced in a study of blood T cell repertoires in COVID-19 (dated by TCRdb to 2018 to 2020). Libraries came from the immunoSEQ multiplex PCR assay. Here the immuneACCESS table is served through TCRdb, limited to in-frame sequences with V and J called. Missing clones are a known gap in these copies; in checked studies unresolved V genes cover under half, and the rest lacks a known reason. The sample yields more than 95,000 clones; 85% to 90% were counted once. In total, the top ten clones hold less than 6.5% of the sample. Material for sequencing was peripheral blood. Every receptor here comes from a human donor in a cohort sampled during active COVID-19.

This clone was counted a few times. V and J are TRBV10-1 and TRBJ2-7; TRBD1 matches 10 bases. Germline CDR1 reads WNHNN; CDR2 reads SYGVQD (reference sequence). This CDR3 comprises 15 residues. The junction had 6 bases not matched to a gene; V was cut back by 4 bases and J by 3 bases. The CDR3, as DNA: TGCGCCAGCAGTGCTCGGACAGGGGGTTGCTACGAGCAGTACTTC. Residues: CASSARTGGCYEQYF.

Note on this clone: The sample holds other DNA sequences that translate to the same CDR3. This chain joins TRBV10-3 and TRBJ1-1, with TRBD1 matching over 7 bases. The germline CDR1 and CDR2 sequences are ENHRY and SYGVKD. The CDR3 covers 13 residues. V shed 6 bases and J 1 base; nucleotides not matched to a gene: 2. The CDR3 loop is CAIRGQPNTEAFF. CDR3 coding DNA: TGTGCCATCAGGGGACAGCCGAACACTGAAGCTTTCTTT.

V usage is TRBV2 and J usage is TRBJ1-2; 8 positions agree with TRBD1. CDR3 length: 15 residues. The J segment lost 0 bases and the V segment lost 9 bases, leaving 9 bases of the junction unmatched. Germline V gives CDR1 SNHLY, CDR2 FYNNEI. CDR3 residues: CASNDRGAPNYGYTF. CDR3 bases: TGTGCCAGTAATGACAGGGGAGCCCCTAACTATGGCTACACCTTC.

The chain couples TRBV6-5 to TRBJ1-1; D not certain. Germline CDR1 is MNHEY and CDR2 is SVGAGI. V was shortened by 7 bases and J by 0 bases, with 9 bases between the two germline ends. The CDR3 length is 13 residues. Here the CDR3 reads CASTYGMNTEAFF. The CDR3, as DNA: TGTGCCAGCACCTACGGGATGAACACTGAAGCTTTCTTT.

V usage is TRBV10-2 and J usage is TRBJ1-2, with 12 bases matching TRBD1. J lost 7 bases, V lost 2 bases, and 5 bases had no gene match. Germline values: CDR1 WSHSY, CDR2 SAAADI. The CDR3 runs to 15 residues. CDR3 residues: CASSEGGQGALGYTF. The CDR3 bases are TGCGCCAGCAGTGAGGGGGGACAGGGGGCCCTTGGCTACACCTTC.

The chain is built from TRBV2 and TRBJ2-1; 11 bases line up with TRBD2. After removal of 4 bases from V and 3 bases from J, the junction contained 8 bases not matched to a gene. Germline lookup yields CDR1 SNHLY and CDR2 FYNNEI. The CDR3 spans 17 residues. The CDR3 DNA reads TGTGCCAGCAGTGGAGGACTAGCGGGTCCGTACTACAATGAGCAGTTCTTC. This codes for CASSGGLAGPYYNEQFF.

In nucleotides, the CDR3 is TGTGCCAGCAGGATGGGACTAGCGGGAATACAACTAGCCAAAAACATTCAGTACTTC. Translation gives CASRMGLAGIQLAKNIQYF. J is TRBJ2-4 and V is TRBV28; TRBD2 aligns across 13 bases. Germline CDR1 MDHEN, CDR2 SYDVKM. With V trimmed by 6 bases and J by 0 bases, 11 bases remained unmatched. This CDR3 has 19 residues.

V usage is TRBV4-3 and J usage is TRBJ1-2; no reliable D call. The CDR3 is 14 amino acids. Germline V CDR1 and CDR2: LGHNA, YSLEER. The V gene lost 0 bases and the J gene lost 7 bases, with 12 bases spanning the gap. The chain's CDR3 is CASSQESGGRGYTF. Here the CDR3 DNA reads TGCGCCAGCAGCCAAGAGTCAGGAGGACGTGGCTACACCTTC.

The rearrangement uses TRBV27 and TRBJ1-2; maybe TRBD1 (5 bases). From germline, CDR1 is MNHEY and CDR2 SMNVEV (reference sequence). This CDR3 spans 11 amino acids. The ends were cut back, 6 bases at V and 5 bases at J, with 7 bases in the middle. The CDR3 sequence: CASSGGYGYTF. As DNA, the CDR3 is TGTGCCAGCAGCGGGGGGTATGGCTACACCTTC.

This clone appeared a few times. Written as DNA, the CDR3 is TGTGCCAGCAGCTTGGGACAGGCGACTCCCGGGGAGCTGTTTTTT. This encodes CASSLGQATPGELFF. The V call is TRBV3-1 (or the pseudogene TRBV3-2), the J call TRBJ2-2; 8 bases are shared with TRBD1. Unmatched junction bases numbered 8, after V lost 5 bases and J lost 6 bases. The germline CDR1 and CDR2 sequences are LGHDT and YNNKEL (reference sequence). The CDR3 extends over 15 amino acids.

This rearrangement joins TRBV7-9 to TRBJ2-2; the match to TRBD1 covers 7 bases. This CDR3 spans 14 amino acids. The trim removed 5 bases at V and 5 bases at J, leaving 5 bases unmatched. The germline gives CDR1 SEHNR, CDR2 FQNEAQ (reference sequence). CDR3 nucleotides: TGTGCCAGCAGCGGAAACAGGGGAACCGGGGAGCTGTTTTTT. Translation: CASSGNRGTGELFF.